The 32 T cell receptor beta chains given below trace back to one sample, sequenced in a study of T cells after somatic rescue of genetic block. Repertoires were generated with immunoSEQ multiplex PCR, while TCRdb's copy carries only in-frame clones and drops some. The sample lists around 100,000 clones; approximately 90% were seen once. Material for sequencing was peripheral blood mononuclear cells (PBMCs). Source of these receptors: a woman aged 18-29 years.

Points on this clone: The junction departs from the called germline gene at one end, perhaps through a read error. The V call is TRBV5-6, the J call TRBJ1-1, with D maybe TRBD1 (6 bases). From germline, CDR1 is SGHDT and CDR2 YYEEEE. This CDR3 has 12 amino acids. CDR3 amino acids: CASSLQGGPGDF. DNA of the CDR3: TGTGCCAGCAGCTTGCAAGGGGGGCCGGGGGATTTT.

This clone was observed a single time. This rearrangement joins TRBV19 to TRBJ2-2; D remains unclear. Per the germline V gene, CDR1 is LNHDA and CDR2 is SQIVND (reference sequence). With 7 bases removed from V and 0 bases from J, the gap between germline ends came to 6 bases. This CDR3 is built from 13 residues. CDR3 residues: CASTVSNTGELFF. CDR3 nucleotides: TGTGCCAGTACCGTTTCGAACACCGGGGAGCTGTTTTTT.

V and J are TRBV30 and TRBJ1-2; D unclear. The CDR3 is made up of 12 amino acids. CDR1 is GTSNPN and CDR2 is SVGIG in the germline V gene (reference sequence). Trimming cost V 1 base and J 8 bases, with 11 bases left between them. The DNA for the CDR3 is TGTGCCTGGAGTGGGCCCGGGAGAGGCTACACCTTC. Amino acids: CAWSGPGRGYTF.

The count of this clone is one. The same CDR3 also results from other DNA sequences found in this sample. V gene TRBV28 combines with J gene TRBJ1-1; 7 bases line up with TRBD1. This CDR3 is 14 amino acids long. CDR1 and CDR2 from the germline V gene are MDHEN and SYDVKM. V gave up 5 bases and J gave up 0 bases; unmatched junction bases: 3. CDR3 protein: CASSPGQLNTEAFF. The DNA for the CDR3 is TGTGCCAGCAGTCCGGGACAGCTGAACACTGAAGCTTTCTTT.

This clone was seen just once. The rearrangement uses TRBV25-1 and TRBJ1-1; 8 bases fit TRBD1. The ends lost 5 bases at V and 0 bases at J; junction bases unmatched: 5. This CDR3 contains 15 residues. The germline gives CDR1 MGHDK, CDR2 SYGVNS. The CDR3 protein is CASSPLQGVNTEAFF. The CDR3 DNA reads TGTGCCAGCAGTCCTCTACAGGGGGTGAACACTGAAGCTTTCTTT.

CDR3 in DNA: TGTGCCAGCAGTGGGGAACAGGGGAGTAAGAGCTCCTATAATTCACCCCTCCACTTT. Protein sequence: CASSGEQGSKSSYNSPLHF. The chain uses TRBV5-4 and TRBJ1-6, with 7 bases that match TRBD1. CDR1 and CDR2 (germline): SGHNT, YYREEE (reference sequence). CDR3 length: 19 amino acids. The junction had 14 bases not matched to a gene; V was cut back by 5 bases and J by 0 bases.

This clone turned up a few times. This chain uses TRBV30 with TRBJ1-1, with D possibly TRBD1 on 5 matching bases. CDR1 and CDR2 from the germline V gene are GTSNPN and SVGIG (reference sequence). This CDR3 comprises 11 residues. V lost 2 bases to trimming and J lost 8 bases, with 9 bases between them. The CDR3 spells CAWSSGFEAFF. The CDR3 DNA follows: TGTGCCTGGAGTTCAGGGTTCGAAGCTTTCTTT.

This clone was counted only a few times. J is TRBJ1-1 and V is TRBV9, with D unresolved. V was cut by 3 bases and J by 6 bases, with 12 bases left in between. Germline V gene sequence: CDR1 SGDLS, CDR2 YYNGEE. The CDR3 is made up of 13 amino acids. CDR3 sequence: CASSGRTGSEAFF. DNA for the CDR3: TGTGCCAGCAGCGGGCGGACGGGCTCTGAAGCTTTCTTT.

The chain recombines TRBV5-1 with TRBJ1-1; D may be TRBD1 (6 bases). The CDR3 loop spans 14 amino acids. V dropped 4 bases and J dropped 1 base, with 11 bases sitting between them. Germline loops: CDR1 SGHRS, CDR2 YFSETQ. CDR3 DNA: TGCGCCAGCAGCCAGGGGCCTCCGAACACTGAAGCTTTCTTT. As protein: CASSQGPPNTEAFF.

The gene calls are TRBV7-9 and TRBJ2-5; D gene unclear. V was shortened by 2 bases and J by 2 bases, with 6 bases between the two germline ends. CDR3 length equals 13 residues. Germline values: CDR1 SEHNR, CDR2 FQNEAQ (reference sequence). The CDR3: CASSLPSQETQYF. The DNA for the CDR3 is TGTGCCAGCAGCTTACCGTCACAAGAGACCCAGTACTTC.

In its sample, this clone was seen a few times. The chain is built from TRBV30 and TRBJ1-5, with D hard to call. Trimming removed 2 bases from V and 0 bases from J, with 5 bases in between. This CDR3 region has 13 residues. Germline lookup yields CDR1 GTSNPN and CDR2 SVGIG (reference sequence). DNA for the CDR3: TGTGCCTGGAGTCTGGATAGCAATCAGCCCCAGCATTTT. Translating gives CAWSLDSNQPQHF.

In DNA, the CDR3 is TGTGCCAGCTCACCACCTAGCGGGGGCCCTTACGAGCAGTACTTC. Translating gives CASSPPSGGPYEQYF. The chain couples TRBV18 to TRBJ2-7; 9 nucleotides agree with TRBD2. CDR3 length equals 15 residues. CDR1 KGHSH and CDR2 LQKENI come from the germline V gene. J was trimmed by 4 bases and V by 0 bases; bases with no gene match: 4.

The rearrangement uses TRBV4-2 and TRBJ1-1; D remains unclear. In germline, CDR1 is LGHNA, CDR2 YNFKEQ. The V and J ends lost 1 base and 1 base respectively, with 4 bases between them. The CDR3 covers 13 residues. Written as DNA, the CDR3 is TGTGCCAGCAGCCAAGTTAGGAACACTGAAGCTTTCTTT. Translation: CASSQVRNTEAFF.

The chain is built from TRBV19 and TRBJ2-4; D possibly matches TRBD1 or TRBD2 (5 bases each). V was cut by 5 bases and J by 0 bases, with 14 bases left in between. The CDR3 has 16 amino acids. Germline-derived CDR1 and CDR2 are LNHDA and SQIVND (reference sequence). CDR3 nucleotides: TGTGCCAGTAGTGCAGGGACCGCGGAAGCCAAAAACATTCAGTACTTC. Translated, it gives CASSAGTAEAKNIQYF.

The chain is built from TRBV10-3 and TRBJ2-1; 13 bases are shared with TRBD2. This CDR3 is 15 amino acids long. Looked up from germline, CDR1 is ENHRY and CDR2 is SYGVKD. Losses at the gene ends were 6 bases for V and 7 bases for J; bases not matched to a gene: 6. In DNA form, the CDR3 reads TGTGCCATCAGCTCCGGGACTAGCGGGGATAATGAGCAGTTCTTC. This gives the protein CAISSGTSGDNEQFF.

V is TRBV7-3 and J is TRBJ2-3, with 7 bases aligning to TRBD1. The CDR3 covers 14 residues. CDR1 and CDR2 from the germline V gene are SGHTA and FQGTGA. Trimming removed 5 bases from V and 5 bases from J; junction bases left unmatched: 7. The CDR3 reads CASSRTGPGDTQYF. Here the CDR3 DNA reads TGTGCCAGCAGCCGGACAGGCCCTGGAGATACGCAGTATTTT.

This clone showed up just once. The chain employs TRBV5-1 and TRBJ2-7; weak D call: TRBD2 (6 bases). The germline gives CDR1 SGHRS, CDR2 YFSETQ. The CDR3 has 15 residues. V was trimmed by 3 bases and J by 5 bases, leaving 18 bases between them. The CDR3 coding sequence is TGCGCCAGCAGCTCGGAGGGCGGCTCGTTCGACGAGCAGTACTTC. Its protein is CASSSEGGSFDEQYF.

The genes are TRBV6-8 and TRBJ2-7; tentative D call: TRBD1 (6 bases). V lost 11 bases, J lost 0 bases, and 14 bases lay in between. The CDR3 has 13 residues. The germline CDR1 and CDR2 sequences are MNHGY and SAAAGT. This CDR3 reads CAGVGQSSYEQYF. The DNA for the CDR3 is TGTGCCGGCGTAGGACAGAGCTCCTACGAGCAGTACTTC.

The chain recombines TRBV6-1 with TRBJ2-5; the D gene is possibly TRBD1 (5 bases). The end of the DNA is better explained by TRBJ2-7, so the J call may be wrong. CDR1 and CDR2 from the germline V gene are MNHNS and SASEGT. This CDR3 region has 15 residues. DNA for the CDR3: TGTGCCAGCAGAGTAGACAGTCTGTCCTCCTACGAGCAGTACTTC. This sequence encodes CASRVDSLSSYEQYF.

This rearrangement joins TRBV10-3 to TRBJ2-1; 13 bases agree with TRBD2. Germline CDR1 and CDR2: ENHRY and SYGVKD. The ends lost 9 bases at V and 5 bases at J; junction bases unmatched: 1. The CDR3 has 13 amino acids. The CDR3 sequence is CAIGTSGDNEQFF. Here the CDR3 DNA reads TGTGCCATTGGGACTAGCGGGGACAATGAGCAGTTCTTC.

This clone was observed a handful of times. The chain employs TRBV7-2 and TRBJ1-6, with a tentative D call TRBD1 (6 bases). This CDR3 is built from 14 residues. V gave up 8 bases and J gave up 6 bases, with 14 bases separating them. Germline V gene data show CDR1 as SGHTA and CDR2 as FQGNSA. In DNA, the CDR3 is TGTGCCAGCGGTCGGACAGTGACTAATTCACCCCTCCACTTT. It yields the protein CASGRTVTNSPLHF.

This chain joins TRBV7-8 and TRBJ1-2, with D unresolved. The CDR3 extends over 14 amino acids. The germline V and J ends were trimmed by 0 bases and 4 bases, with 9 bases remaining between them. Germline V CDR1 and CDR2: SGHVS, FQNEAQ. The CDR3 sequence is CASSLAGPSYGYTF. CDR3 coding DNA: TGTGCCAGCAGCTTAGCAGGTCCGTCCTATGGCTACACCTTC.

The V call is TRBV7-2, the J call TRBJ1-4; D gene uncertain. Germline CDR1 reads SGHTA; CDR2 reads FQGNSA. This CDR3 is 14 amino acids long. Trimming removed 1 base at V and 0 bases at J, with 3 bases between. The DNA for the CDR3 is TGTGCCAGCAGCTTAGAAGCAACTAATGAAAAACTGTTTTTT. The encoded protein is CASSLEATNEKLFF. Based on the CDR3 plus reference TRBV7-2 and TRBJ1-4, the full variable domain is GAGVSQSPSNKVTEKGKDVELRCDPISGHTALYWYRQSLGQGLEFLIYFQGNSAPDKSGLPSDRFSAERTGGSVSTLTIQRTQQEDSAVYLCASSLEATNEKLFFGSGTQLSVL.

The table lists this clone with a count of one. J is TRBJ2-5 and V is TRBV30; 11 bases match TRBD1. The DNA end is a closer match to TRBJ2-7, so the J assignment may be wrong. The germline CDR1 and CDR2 sequences are GTSNPN and SVGIG (reference sequence). The CDR3 is made up of 14 amino acids. The CDR3 is CAWSVGTGGYEQYF. CDR3 in DNA: TGTGCCTGGAGTGTCGGGACAGGGGGCTACGAGCAGTACTTC.

The V gene is TRBV4-1, the J gene TRBJ1-3, with a tentative D call TRBD1 (6 bases). The CDR3 contains 15 residues. Per the germline V gene, CDR1 is MGHRA and CDR2 is YSYEKL. V was clipped by 3 bases and J by 2 bases, with 11 bases between them. The CDR3 region has the DNA TGCGCCAGCAGCCAGACAACAGGGACTGGAAACACCATATATTTT. Encoded protein: CASSQTTGTGNTIYF.

This sequence joins TRBV9 and TRBJ2-2, with D hard to call. Germline CDR1 SGDLS, CDR2 YYNGEE. Trimming pared 2 bases from V and 7 bases from J, leaving 12 bases between. This CDR3 is built from 14 residues. DNA of the CDR3: TGTGCCAGCAGCGTTCTGGTCCCCGGCGGGGAGCTGTTTTTT. It codes for CASSVLVPGGELFF.

This chain connects TRBV25-1 to TRBJ1-3; D call uncertain. V dropped 0 bases and J dropped 0 bases, with 12 bases sitting between them. CDR3 length: 17 amino acids. CDR1 is MGHDK and CDR2 is SYGVNS in the germline V gene. The CDR3 nucleotides read TGTGCCAGCAGTGAATATCACGGGAGCCGCTCTGGAAACACCATATATTTT. It codes for CASSEYHGSRSGNTIYF.

The V call is TRBV19, the J call TRBJ1-1, with unresolved D. V was clipped by 6 bases and J by 11 bases, with 13 bases between them. CDR3 length: 11 residues. Germline CDR1 is LNHDA and CDR2 is SQIVND (reference sequence). The DNA of the CDR3 is TGTGCCAGTAGCCCCAGGATGGGGGCTTTCTTT. The encoded protein is CASSPRMGAFF.

V usage is TRBV30 and J usage is TRBJ2-7, with TRBD2 identical over 13 bases. The trim removed 2 bases at V and 0 bases at J, leaving 7 bases unmatched. There are 17 residues in the CDR3. Germline-derived CDR1 and CDR2 are GTSNPN and SVGIG (reference sequence). The CDR3 sequence is CAWSLGLAGVSSYEQYF. CDR3 in DNA: TGTGCCTGGAGTCTCGGACTAGCGGGGGTCAGCTCCTACGAGCAGTACTTC.

The chain carries TRBV5-4 and TRBJ2-2, with D perhaps TRBD2 (6 bases). The germline V and J ends were trimmed by 0 bases and 4 bases, with 10 bases remaining between them. Germline V gives CDR1 SGHNT, CDR2 YYREEE (reference sequence). CDR3 length equals 15 residues. The CDR3 region is CASSLVGGITGELFF. The CDR3 nucleotides are TGTGCCAGCAGCTTGGTCGGGGGAATCACCGGGGAGCTGTTTTTT.

This clone has a single count. The same CDR3 is also encoded by other DNA sequences in this sample. V is TRBV28 and J is TRBJ2-7; no clear D. Between the trimmed V and J ends, which lost 5 bases and 3 bases, there was a span of 8 bases. CDR1 and CDR2 from the germline V gene are MDHEN and SYDVKM. This CDR3 is built from 12 residues. The CDR3 DNA is TGTGCCAGCAGTCAACAATACTACGAGCAGTACTTC. Translated: CASSQQYYEQYF.

CDR3 sequence reads: CASSETDTGELFF. The CDR3 DNA follows: TGTGCCAGCAGTGAGACAGACACCGGGGAGCTGTTTTTT. The rearrangement links TRBV6-4 to TRBJ2-2, with D possibly matching TRBD1 (5 bases). V lost 3 bases to trimming and J lost 3 bases, with 5 bases between them. Looked up from germline, CDR1 is MRHNA and CDR2 is SNTAGT. The CDR3 sequence is 13 residues long.